Following are 27 T cell receptor beta chains from one sample sequenced in a study of shared clonotypes between healthy human individuals. Here immunoSEQ multiplex PCR was the method, and the copy in TCRdb shows in-frame clones only, minus some. The repertoire holds almost 700,000 clones, 92% seen once, with 24% in the top ten. Terminally differentiated effector memory CD45RA+ cells were excluded from the naive CD8 cells, which were CD45RO-negative and positively selected for CCR7. Sequencing was carried out using naive CD8+ T cells sorted from blood. The receptors come from a man younger than 40 in good health.

The CDR3 DNA is TGTGCCAGCAGTCTCACCGGGACAGGGGTCTACGAGCAGTACTTC. Translation gives CASSLTGTGVYEQYF. The chain has TRBV28 and TRBJ2-7; 10 bases fit TRBD1. Unmatched junction bases numbered 7, after V lost 5 bases and J lost 3 bases. The CDR3 runs to 15 residues. Germline V gene data show CDR1 as MDHEN and CDR2 as SYDVKM.

CDR3 sequence (DNA): TGTGCCAGCAGGGGACCGGCTGGAAACACCATATATTTT. Translated: CASRGPAGNTIYF. The chain joins TRBV27 to TRBJ1-3; the D gene is possibly TRBD1 (5 bases). CDR3 length: 13 residues. V dropped 6 bases and J dropped 2 bases, with 8 bases sitting between them. Germline lookup yields CDR1 MNHEY and CDR2 SMNVEV (reference sequence).

The V call is TRBV21-1, the J call TRBJ2-1; the table calls TRBD2, which could not be checked here. TRBV21-1 is a known pseudogene. There are 16 residues in the CDR3. The CDR3 spells CASSKEEPEAYNEQFF. Here the CDR3 DNA reads TGTGCCAGCAGCAAAGAGGAGCCGGAAGCTTACAATGAGCAGTTCTTC.

This clone was observed at least ten times. The V call is TRBV6-1, the J call TRBJ2-7, with 11 bases lining up with TRBD2. Germline CDR1 reads MNHNS; CDR2 reads SASEGT. V lost 4 bases, J lost 0 bases, and 2 bases stayed unmatched. The CDR3 has 15 residues. The CDR3 nucleotides read TGTGCCAGCAGTGCTACTAGCGGGAGCTCCTACGAGCAGTACTTC. This translates into CASSATSGSSYEQYF.

V and J are TRBV4-1 and TRBJ2-2, with TRBD2 matching 7 bases. Germline values: CDR1 MGHRA, CDR2 YSYEKL. This CDR3 has 18 residues. J lost 2 bases, V lost 1 base, and 10 bases had no gene match. This chain's CDR3 is CASSQVWRLAANTGELFF. The CDR3 nucleotides read TGCGCCAGCAGCCAAGTTTGGAGACTAGCCGCCAACACCGGGGAGCTGTTTTTT.

CDR3 loop: CASSLGGGQYGYTF. CDR3 sequence (DNA): TGTGCCAGCAGCTTAGGGGGCGGCCAATATGGCTACACCTTC. The chain has TRBV7-9 and TRBJ1-2, with D possibly being TRBD1 (5 bases). Germline assignment: CDR1 SEHNR and CDR2 FQNEAQ (reference sequence). This CDR3 contains 14 residues. V gave up 1 base and J gave up 5 bases, with 11 bases separating them. Based on the CDR3 plus reference TRBV7-9 and TRBJ1-2, the full variable domain is DTGVSQNPRHKITKRGQNVTFRCDPISEHNRLYWYRQTLGQGPEFLTYFQNEAQLEKSRLLSDRFSAERPKGSFSTLEIQRTEQGDSAMYLCASSLGGGQYGYTFGSGTRLTVV.

In this sample, this clone turned up once. The V gene is TRBV7-9, the J gene TRBJ2-1, with TRBD2 matching 10 bases. The CDR3 loop spans 15 amino acids. After removal of 4 bases from V and 6 bases from J, the junction contained 6 bases not matched to a gene. The germline gives CDR1 SEHNR, CDR2 FQNEAQ (reference sequence). The chain's CDR3 is CASSSGLALGNEQFF. The CDR3 nucleotides are TGTGCCAGCAGCTCGGGACTAGCGTTAGGCAATGAGCAGTTCTTC.

The chain joins TRBV4-1 to TRBJ2-5, with 10 positions matching TRBD2. CDR1 and CDR2 (germline): MGHRA, YSYEKL. The ends lost 3 bases at V and 5 bases at J; junction bases unmatched: 3. CDR3 length equals 14 residues. CDR3 nucleotides: TGCGCCAGCAGCCACCTAGCGGGAGTGGAGACCCAGTACTTC. Translation: CASSHLAGVETQYF.

The rearrangement links TRBV7-2 to TRBJ2-7; D is unclear. V dropped 5 bases and J dropped 2 bases, with 16 bases sitting between them. This CDR3 is built from 15 residues. Germline CDR1 and CDR2: SGHTA and FQGNSA. The CDR3 loop is CASSPFQRPTYEQYF. In nucleotides, the CDR3 is TGTGCCAGCAGCCCCTTCCAGCGCCCCACCTACGAGCAGTACTTC.

The chain is built from TRBV15 and TRBJ1-5, with D perhaps matching TRBD1 (5 bases). The length of the CDR3 is 14 residues. The germline V gene has CDR1 LNHNV and CDR2 YYDKDF (reference sequence). Trimming cost V 6 bases and J 5 bases, with 14 bases left between them. CDR3 sequence: CATRGGGIDQPQHF. The CDR3 bases are TGTGCCACCAGAGGTGGGGGGATCGATCAGCCCCAGCATTTT.

The chain recombines TRBV9 with TRBJ2-3; weak D call: TRBD1 (7 bases). Germline CDR1 SGDLS, CDR2 YYNGEE. The CDR3 runs 15 residues. Between the trimmed V and J ends, which lost 0 bases and 3 bases, there was a span of 11 bases. The CDR3 reads CASSVVAGGTDTQYF. CDR3 bases: TGTGCCAGCAGCGTAGTGGCAGGGGGGACAGATACGCAGTATTTT.

The CDR3 loop reads CASSIRGDNEQFF. CDR3 coding DNA: TGTGCCAGTAGTATTCGGGGGGACAATGAGCAGTTCTTC. The rearrangement uses TRBV19 and TRBJ2-1; 7 bases are a match to TRBD2. With 3 bases clipped from V and 5 bases from J, the junction kept 1 base outside the gene matches. This CDR3 contains 13 residues. Per germline, CDR1 LNHDA and CDR2 SQIVND (reference sequence).

The chain combines TRBV7-9 with TRBJ1-3; a possible D gene is TRBD1 (6 bases). This CDR3 is 15 amino acids long. CDR1 is SEHNR, CDR2 FQNEAQ, per germline (reference sequence). The V end was cut by 6 bases, the J end by 0 bases, with 12 bases between. In DNA, the CDR3 is TGTGCCAGCAGAGCGGACAGCGACTCTGGAAACACCATATATTTT. It yields the protein CASRADSDSGNTIYF.

This chain joins TRBV29-1 and TRBJ1-2; D is uncertain. CDR3 size: 16 residues. The germline V and J ends were trimmed by 0 bases and 0 bases, with 14 bases remaining between them. Looked up from germline, CDR1 is SQVTM and CDR2 is ANQGSEA. The CDR3 is CSVEDTAHPANYGYTF. The CDR3 DNA is TGCAGCGTTGAAGATACCGCCCATCCCGCTAACTATGGCTACACCTTC.

The chain combines TRBV7-8 with TRBJ2-1; TRBD1 might be the D (6 bases). Germline-derived CDR1 and CDR2 are SGHVS and FQNEAQ. V was shortened by 4 bases and J by 2 bases, with 15 bases between the two germline ends. This CDR3 comprises 16 residues. CDR3: CASSSSGTLPYNEQFF. Written as DNA, the CDR3 is TGTGCCAGCAGCTCTTCCGGGACACTACCCTACAATGAGCAGTTCTTC.

This chain uses TRBV10-2 with TRBJ2-1; a weak D match, TRBD2 (6 bases). The CDR3 sequence is 15 residues long. CDR1 and CDR2 from the germline V gene are WSHSY and SAAADI. Trimming cost V 2 bases and J 8 bases, with 16 bases left between them. The CDR3 reads CASSEAPSGVDEQFF. The CDR3 DNA follows: TGCGCCAGCAGTGAGGCCCCATCGGGGGTCGATGAGCAGTTCTTC.

This clone showed up just once. The chain is built from TRBV5-6 and TRBJ2-7; 7 nucleotides agree with TRBD2. Germline-derived CDR1 and CDR2 are SGHDT and YYEEEE. The V and J ends lost 3 bases and 3 bases, in that order; junction bases with no gene match: 0. The CDR3 totals 12 residues. CDR3 nucleotides: TGTGCCAGCAGCTGGGGGGGCTACGAGCAGTACTTC. Its protein product is CASSWGGYEQYF.

J is TRBJ2-2 and V is TRBV10-2; TRBD2 aligns across 9 bases. Germline loops: CDR1 WSHSY, CDR2 SAAADI. The CDR3 runs 16 residues. The V gene end was trimmed by 6 bases and the J gene end by 1 base; junction bases not matched to a gene: 6. CDR3 DNA: TGCGCCAGCAGACGACTAGCGGATGGGAACACCGGGGAGCTGTTTTTT. This gives the protein CASRRLADGNTGELFF.

The chain employs TRBV7-6 and TRBJ2-1, with 8 bases that match TRBD2. J lost 0 bases, V lost 4 bases, and 2 bases had no gene match. This CDR3 region has 15 residues. From germline, CDR1 is SGHVS and CDR2 FNYEAQ. The CDR3 is CASSSLADSYNEQFF. Here the CDR3 DNA reads TGTGCCAGCAGCTCACTAGCGGACTCCTACAATGAGCAGTTCTTC.

This chain's CDR3 is CASTGRGEAFF. CDR3 nucleotide sequence: TGTGCCAGCACCGGGAGAGGTGAAGCTTTCTTT. The gene calls are TRBV2 and TRBJ1-1; no reliable D call. The CDR3 length is 11 residues. Trimming removed 7 bases at V and 7 bases at J, with 10 bases between. Germline V CDR1 and CDR2: SNHLY, FYNNEI. Full variable domain (rest looked up from reference TRBV2 and TRBJ1-1): EPEVTQTPSHQVTQMGQEVILRCVPISNHLYFYWYRQILGQKVEFLVSFYNNEISEKSEIFDDQFSVERPDGSNFTLKIRSTKLEDSAMYFCASTGRGEAFFGQGTRLTVV.

The V gene is TRBV7-9, the J gene TRBJ2-3, with TRBD2 as a possible D gene (6 bases). Trimming removed 4 bases at V and 0 bases at J, with 14 bases between. The CDR3 has 16 residues. Germline V lookup: CDR1 SEHNR, CDR2 FQNEAQ (reference sequence). The CDR3 coding sequence is TGTGCCAGCAGCTCAAGGCCTAGCGAGAGCACAGATACGCAGTATTTT. It codes for CASSSRPSESTDTQYF.

V gene TRBV27 combines with J gene TRBJ1-1; the D is unclear. V dropped 2 bases and J dropped 5 bases, with 12 bases sitting between them. The CDR3 totals 14 residues. Germline V gives CDR1 MNHEY, CDR2 SMNVEV (reference sequence). The CDR3 DNA reads TGTGCCAGCAGTTTAGGAGGGTTTGGAACTGAAGCTTTCTTT. It encodes CASSLGGFGTEAFF.

This clone occurred once. V and J are TRBV28 and TRBJ1-1, with D perhaps matching TRBD1 (5 bases). The germline V gene has CDR1 MDHEN and CDR2 SYDVKM. The CDR3 contains 14 residues. The V gene lost 4 bases and the J gene lost 7 bases, with 16 bases spanning the gap. CDR3 in amino acids: CASSSYGASGEAFF. CDR3 bases: TGTGCCAGCAGTTCCTACGGGGCCTCGGGTGAAGCTTTCTTT.

Here the CDR3 reads CASSKTGTGLVNTEAFF. The CDR3 DNA reads as TGTGCCAGCAGCAAAACCGGGACAGGGTTGGTGAACACTGAAGCTTTCTTT. The chain combines TRBV7-9 with TRBJ1-1; 9 nucleotides agree with TRBD1. Germline CDR1 reads SEHNR; CDR2 reads FQNEAQ (reference sequence). The CDR3 runs to 17 residues. The V gene end was trimmed by 5 bases and the J gene end by 0 bases; junction bases not matched to a gene: 10. Drawing the rest from reference TRBV7-9 and TRBJ1-1, the complete variable domain is DTGVSQNPRHKITKRGQNVTFRCDPISEHNRLYWYRQTLGQGPEFLTYFQNEAQLEKSRLLSDRFSAERPKGSFSTLEIQRTEQGDSAMYLCASSKTGTGLVNTEAFFGQGTRLTVV.

The V gene is TRBV6-6, the J gene TRBJ2-7; TRBD1 or TRBD2 may be the D gene (5 bases each). With 0 bases removed from V and 1 base from J, the gap between germline ends came to 13 bases. Germline V gives CDR1 MNHNY, CDR2 SVGAGI (reference sequence). This CDR3 spans 16 amino acids. The DNA of the CDR3 is TGTGCCAGCAGTTACTCTTCCGGGGCAACTTCCTACGAGCAGTACTTC. Translation gives CASSYSSGATSYEQYF.

The chain employs TRBV7-9 and TRBJ2-2; D unresolved. Germline V gene sequence: CDR1 SEHNR, CDR2 FQNEAQ (reference sequence). This CDR3 region has 15 residues. The V gene lost 4 bases and the J gene lost 5 bases, with 14 bases spanning the gap. CDR3 nucleotide sequence: TGTGCCAGCAGCTCCGGCGGCCTCGGGACCGGGGAGCTGTTTTTT. Protein: CASSSGGLGTGELFF. Together with reference TRBV7-9 and TRBJ2-2, the CDR3 gives the full variable domain: DTGVSQNPRHKITKRGQNVTFRCDPISEHNRLYWYRQTLGQGPEFLTYFQNEAQLEKSRLLSDRFSAERPKGSFSTLEIQRTEQGDSAMYLCASSSGGLGTGELFFGEGSRLTVL.

The chain joins TRBV6-1 to TRBJ1-2, with D unclear. V was pared by 2 bases and J by 0 bases, with 13 bases between. Germline CDR1 MNHNS, CDR2 SASEGT. The CDR3 length is 16 residues. CDR3 sequence (DNA): TGTGCCAGCAGTGAACTCCTAGGCAGACCTAACTATGGCTACACCTTC. It encodes CASSELLGRPNYGYTF.